This T cell receptor (beta chain) derives from a study of Graves' ophthalmopathy and Graves' hyperthyroidism. General study findings and limits: From stable hyperthyroidism, ophthalmopathy was separated by a 13-signature model with 87.88% sensitivity and 75% to 82% specificity.

This clonotype was observed many times. Its antigen is not known. The germline V gene has CDR1 LNHDA and CDR2 SQIVND (reference sequence). CDR3 length: 16 residues. The V segment lost 6 bases and the J segment 4 bases; nucleotides outside the gene matches: 5. The study amplified TCR beta CDR3 regions using RNA transcripts. HTBI primers were employed in first-round RT-PCR, then a second-round multiplex PCR followed. TCRdb reprocessed the multiplex PCR reads with MiXCR, giving one entry per CDR3 protein. The sample has 900,000 to 1,200,000 distinct CDR3 sequences; about 35% are singletons. The genes are TRBV19 and TRBJ2-2; 13 bases align to TRBD2. Sequencing was carried out using peripheral blood or thyroid tissue (not recorded which). The receptor was derived from an adult man with Graves' hyperthyroidism. DNA of the CDR3: TGTGCCAGTAGATGGACTAGCGGGAGATTCACCGGGGAGCTGTTTTTT. Amino acids: CASRWTSGRFTGELFF.